The 10 T cell receptor beta chains below were found in one sample sequenced in a study of ipilimumab plus nivolumab after autologous stem cell transplantation (dated by TCRdb to the early 2020s). The library was prepared using the immunoSEQ multiplex PCR assay. This immuneACCESS table, as held by TCRdb, lists in-frame sequences with V and J called but not all clones. Of the missing ones, under half trace to an unresolved V gene in checked studies; the others have no known cause. The table for this sample lists around 16,000 clones; approximately 80% of them were counted only once. 23% of the sample goes to the ten largest clones. The sequenced sample was PBMCs, obtained in a trial of ipilimumab plus nivolumab as post-transplant consolidation. Receptors were obtained from a male donor with diffuse large B-cell lymphoma.

The DNA for the CDR3 is TGTGCCAGCAGCTTAAGGGACGCGGGGAGTGAAGCTTTCTTT. Amino acids: CASSLRDAGSEAFF. J is TRBJ1-1 and V is TRBV7-2; maybe TRBD1 (5 bases). Germline V gives CDR1 SGHTA, CDR2 FQGNSA. Trimming took off 2 bases at V and 7 bases at J, with 14 bases between the two ends. The CDR3 is 14 amino acids.

This clone came up a few times. This chain links TRBV7-2 with TRBJ2-7; 12 bases are shared with TRBD2. V dropped 2 bases and J dropped 7; count of bases not matched to a gene: 9. There are 16 residues in the CDR3. Germline lookup yields CDR1 SGHTA and CDR2 FQGNSA. The CDR3 region is CASSLTLAGGLGEQYF. The DNA for the CDR3 is TGTGCCAGCAGCTTAACCCTAGCGGGGGGGCTTGGAGAGCAGTACTTC.

This sequence joins TRBV10-3 and TRBJ1-3; no firm D call. The germline gives CDR1 ENHRY, CDR2 SYGVKD. V gave up 0 bases and J gave up 4 bases, with 4 bases separating them. This CDR3 is built from 13 residues. CDR3 in amino acids: CAISESGGNTIYF. In DNA form, the CDR3 reads TGTGCCATCAGTGAGTCGGGGGGAAACACCATATATTTT.

The chain links TRBV29-1 to TRBJ2-2; D remains unclear. The CDR3 has 11 amino acids. V was clipped by 4 bases and J by 5 bases, with 5 bases between them. Germline V gives CDR1 SQVTM, CDR2 ANQGSEA. CDR3 in amino acids: CSVVATGELFF. CDR3 sequence (DNA): TGCAGCGTTGTCGCGACCGGGGAGCTGTTTTTT.

The chain uses TRBV6-5 and TRBJ1-5; 7 bases map to TRBD1. Germline CDR1 reads MNHEY; CDR2 reads SVGAGI. The CDR3 has 14 amino acids. V was clipped by 7 bases and J by 6 bases; unmatched bases: 9. As DNA, the CDR3 is TGTGCCAGCACCTTACGACAGGGCCTTCAGCCCCAGCATTTT. The encoded protein is CASTLRQGLQPQHF.

The CDR3 region has the DNA TGTGCCAGCAGGCTCACAGGGTTGGATTCCTACGAGCAGTACTTC. This gives the protein CASRLTGLDSYEQYF. V gene TRBV2 combines with J gene TRBJ2-7; D is possibly TRBD1 (6 bases). Between the trimmed V and J ends, which lost 6 bases and 1 base, there was a span of 16 bases. The CDR3 is 15 residues long. Germline CDR1 SNHLY, CDR2 FYNNEI.

The rearrangement links TRBV10-3 to TRBJ1-1, with a possible D match to TRBD1 (6 bases). The germline V and J ends were trimmed by 6 bases and 0 bases, with 8 bases remaining between them. Germline CDR1 and CDR2: ENHRY and SYGVKD. The CDR3 covers 13 residues. CDR3 coding DNA: TGTGCCATCAGCGACAGGATGAACACTGAAGCTTTCTTT. It translates to CAISDRMNTEAFF.

The chain is built from TRBV19 and TRBJ1-5; D gene uncertain. This CDR3 comprises 14 residues. Trimming stripped 5 bases from V and 0 bases from J, with 8 bases between. Germline V gives CDR1 LNHDA, CDR2 SQIVND (reference sequence). DNA of the CDR3: TGTGCCAGTAGTCCGACTCTTAGCAATCAGCCCCAGCATTTT. This translates into CASSPTLSNQPQHF. Together with reference TRBV19 and TRBJ1-5, the CDR3 gives the full variable domain: DGGITQSPKYLFRKEGQNVTLSCEQNLNHDAMYWYRQDPGQGLRLIYYSQIVNDFQKGDIAEGYSVSREKKESFPLTVTSAQKNPTAFYLCASSPTLSNQPQHFGDGTRLSIL.

CDR3 coding DNA: TGTGCCAGCAGCGGGGGATTAATGAATTCACCCCTCCACTTT. Translating it yields CASSGGLMNSPLHF. The genes are TRBV7-3 and TRBJ1-6; a weak D match, TRBD1 (5 bases). From germline, CDR1 is SGHTA and CDR2 FQGTGA. Trimming cost V 5 bases and J 7 bases, with 12 bases left between them. The CDR3 runs to 14 residues.

This clone is medium-sized (0.01 to 0.1%) in the sample. J is TRBJ2-3 and V is TRBV18; unclear D gene. The V end was cut by 6 bases, the J end by 0 bases, with 10 bases between. CDR3 length: 14 amino acids. Germline V lookup: CDR1 KGHSH, CDR2 LQKENI. CDR3 sequence (DNA): TGTGCCAGCTCGCAGTCAGCTAGCACAGATACGCAGTATTTT. Protein product: CASSQSASTDTQYF.